This T cell receptor (beta chain) derives from a study of shared clonotypes between healthy human individuals. Study details: Donors had three CD4 naive, three CD4 memory, two CD8 naive and one CD8 memory plate apiece.

This clone was counted between two and nine times. V was clipped by 11 bases and J by 3 bases, with 17 bases between them. This CDR3 has 13 residues. Germline V CDR1 and CDR2: MNHNS, SASEGT. Some clones are missing from TCRdb's copy, which holds only in-frame ones; the method was immunoSEQ multiplex PCR. The sample carries some 1.1 million clones, approximately 80% recorded once. Sequenced sample: memory CD4+ T cells from PBMCs. The sample's subset: CD45RA-negative fraction. This chain links TRBV6-1 with TRBJ2-7; D is possibly TRBD1 or TRBD2 (5 bases each). The origin of this receptor is a man younger than 35 in good health. Some clones in this sample may be carry-over from other donors' samples. This CDR3 is CAAGTSRDYEQYF. The CDR3 bases are TGTGCCGCAGGGACCTCAAGGGACTACGAGCAGTACTTC.